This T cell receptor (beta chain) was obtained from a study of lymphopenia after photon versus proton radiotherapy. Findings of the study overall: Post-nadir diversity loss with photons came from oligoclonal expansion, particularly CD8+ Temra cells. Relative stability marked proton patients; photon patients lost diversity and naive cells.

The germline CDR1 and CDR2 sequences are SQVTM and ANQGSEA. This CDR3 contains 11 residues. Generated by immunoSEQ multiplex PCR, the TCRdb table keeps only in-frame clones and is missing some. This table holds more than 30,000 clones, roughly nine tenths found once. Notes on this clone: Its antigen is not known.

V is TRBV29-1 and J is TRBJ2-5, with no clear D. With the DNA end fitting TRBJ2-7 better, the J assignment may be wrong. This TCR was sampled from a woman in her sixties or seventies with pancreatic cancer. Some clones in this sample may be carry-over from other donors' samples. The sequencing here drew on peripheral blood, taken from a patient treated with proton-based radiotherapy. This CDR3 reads CSATLSYEQYF. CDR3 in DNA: TGCAGCGCTACACTATCCTACGAGCAGTACTTC.